This TCR beta chain was retrieved from a study of T cells after yellow fever vaccination (dated by TCRdb to between 2018 and 2020). For the study in its entirety: Libraries from fractions with low cell numbers were prepared with the SMART-Seq v4 Ultra Low Input RNA kit. To follow T-cell clones before and after primary and booster YFV17D yellow fever vaccination, bulk TCR alpha and beta repertoires were sequenced over time. Two healthy male donors, one aged 18 to 30 and one aged 30 to 40 years, were included in the cohort. Blood was collected at multiple timepoints before and after primary and secondary immunization, and bulk PBMC replicates and cell subsets were isolated.

Findings and caveats that apply to the study as a whole: Because abundant contaminating clonotypes from the bulk population could be contained in FACS-sorted repertoires, computational filtering was required. Only a couple of donors were included in the study, so the extent to which the findings can be generalized is limited. A small share of clonotypes was detected in both CD4 and CD8 compartments, with the overlap likely arising from convergent recombination. Compared with the primary T-cell response, the secondary T-cell response was faster but weaker, reaching its peak on day 5 rather than on day 15. After the booster, most clones that had expanded after primary vaccination were detected again (nearly 98% of CD4 and around nine tenths of CD8), suggesting broad maintenance of memory.

The treatment or condition label on this specimen signifies: live attenuated yellow fever vaccine strain. PBMCs were isolated from peripheral blood using a standard Ficoll-Paque protocol. Dynabeads CD4 and CD8 positive selection kits were used to isolate the CD4 and CD8 T-cell fractions. TriZol was used to extract RNA from bulk PBMCs, from CD4 and CD8 fractions, and from dextramer-positive and dextramer-negative fractions. The germline V gene encodes CDR1 SGHTA and CDR2 FQGNSA. V lost 1 base and J lost 0 bases; the stretch between them is 10 bases long. The cysteine opens and the phenylalanine closes a CDR3 of 16 amino acids. Only the CDR3 region is kept as DNA, spanning 48 bases read in frame from base 1. This clonotype was found many times. Its antigen has not been determined. Within one base of it there is no much larger clone, and no base qualities were kept. The instrument was an Illumina NovaSeq 6000. Synthesis of TCR cDNA relied on 5'RACE template switching, a step that introduced a universal primer site along with unique molecular identifiers. Priming for cDNA synthesis came from both the TCR alpha and TCR beta constant segments. Library amplification involved two PCR steps, and the second step added sample barcodes and sequencing adapters. Sequencing of libraries was performed on Illumina HiSeq 2500 (2x100 bp) or NovaSeq (2x150 bp). In the authors' own workflow: MIGEC handled demultiplexing of reads and collapsing into UMI consensus sequences, while MiXCR performed V(D)J alignment. Vaccine-responding clonotypes were defined with edgeR using replicate PBMC samples, requiring FDR below 0.01 and a log2 fold change above 5 up to day 15. Bulk clonotypes were assigned CD4 or CD8 identity according to which sequenced CD4 or CD8 repertoire held them at higher abundance. Clones were called with MiXCR by TCRdb after fastp trimmed the public reads at Q25, and only in-frame beta chains were retained. Under each unique CDR3 protein, matching rows form one entry showing the most common genes and DNA. Here the V and J calls rest on TCRdb's processing, not on the authors' analysis. This sample gives about 260,000 distinct CDR3 sequences in total; approximately 5.2% of them show up just once. The ten most abundant clones make up under 3.5% of the sample.

The source material was CD4+ T cells sorted from PBMCs, sampled on the day of the yellow fever booster vaccination. The chain is assembled from TRBV7-2 and TRBJ1-3; the D gene is perhaps TRBD1, on 6 matching bases. The TCR comes from a man between 18 and 35 years old who received the YFV17D yellow fever vaccine. The base sequence is TGTGCCAGCAGCTTAGGGGGGCCCGCCTCTGGAAACACCATATATTTT. It encodes CASSLGGPASGNTIYF.